This T cell receptor (beta chain) was identified in a study of vaccination and CD4 T cells after COVID-19. As for the study in general: Convalescents were six males and four females, two of them Hispanic.

There are 18 residues in the CDR3. The germline V and J ends were trimmed by 6 bases and 7 bases, with 34 bases remaining between them. In germline, CDR1 is DFQATT, CDR2 SNEGSKA (reference sequence). TCRdb passed the PCR reads through MiXCR, listing each CDR3 protein once. The sample yields tens of thousands of distinct CDR3 sequences, under 60% seen once. The chain links TRBV20-1 to TRBJ2-7; D is possibly TRBD1 (6 bases). This TCR derives from a human donor who had recovered from COVID-19. Sequenced here: CD4+ T cells from blood, sampled before SARS-CoV-2 vaccination. Here the CDR3 reads CSARESWLDRTPLGEQYF. The CDR3 DNA reads as TGCAGTGCGAGGGAAAGTTGGCTAGACAGGACCCCTTTGGGGGAGCAGTACTTC.